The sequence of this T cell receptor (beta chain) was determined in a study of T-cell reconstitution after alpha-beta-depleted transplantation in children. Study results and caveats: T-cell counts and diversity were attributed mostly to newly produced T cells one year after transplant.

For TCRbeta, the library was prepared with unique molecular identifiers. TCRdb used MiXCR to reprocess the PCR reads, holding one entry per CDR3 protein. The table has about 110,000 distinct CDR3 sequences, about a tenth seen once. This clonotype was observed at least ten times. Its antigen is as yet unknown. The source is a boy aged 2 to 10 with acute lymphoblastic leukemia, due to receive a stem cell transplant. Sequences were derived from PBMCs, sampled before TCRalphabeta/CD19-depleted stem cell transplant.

CDR3 in DNA: TGCAGCGTTGGGGGCGCTGGGGCCAACGTCCTGACTTTC. This sequence encodes CSVGGAGANVLTF. V gene TRBV29-1 combines with J gene TRBJ2-6; D is possibly TRBD1 (5 bases). V lost 4 bases and J lost 2, with 6 bases in between. Germline assignment: CDR1 SQVTM and CDR2 ANQGSEA. The CDR3 covers 13 residues.